This entry lists 23 T cell receptor beta chains sequenced from one sample in a study of blood T cell repertoires in COVID-19. The assay was immunoSEQ multiplex PCR, and TCRdb's table has in-frame clones only and misses some. In the table there are about 220,000 clones, 82% of which are singletons. The material sequenced was peripheral blood. The receptors derive from a woman aged 80 or over with acute or convalescent COVID-19.

The rearrangement links TRBV5-1 to TRBJ2-5; D might be TRBD2 (5 bases). The CDR3 loop spans 14 amino acids. Trimming pared 3 bases from V and 5 bases from J, leaving 14 bases between. Germline V lookup: CDR1 SGHRS, CDR2 YFSETQ. CDR3 sequence: CASSWASRVETQYF. The CDR3 DNA reads as TGCGCCAGCAGCTGGGCTAGCCGGGTGGAGACCCAGTACTTC.

This chain uses TRBV7-2 with TRBJ1-5; D is perhaps TRBD1 (5 bases). The CDR3 is 13 residues long. Looked up from germline, CDR1 is SGHTA and CDR2 is FQGNSA. V was trimmed by 5 bases and J by 4 bases, leaving 9 bases between them. The DNA for the CDR3 is TGTGCCAGCAGCGCAGGGCTGAATCAGCCCCAGCATTTT. It specifies CASSAGLNQPQHF.

The V call is TRBV2, the J call TRBJ2-3; 12 nucleotides align to TRBD2. This CDR3 region has 15 residues. CDR1 and CDR2 (germline): SNHLY, FYNNEI. J gave up 1 base and V 7 bases, and 3 bases lay outside the gene matches. The CDR3 DNA sequence: TGTGCCAGCAATCGACTAGCGGGGGGCACAGATACGCAGTATTTT. It codes for CASNRLAGGTDTQYF.

The chain combines TRBV7-9 with TRBJ1-4, with D possibly matching TRBD1 (5 bases). Trimming cost V 1 base and J 3 bases, with 9 bases left between them. The CDR3 contains 15 residues. Looked up from germline, CDR1 is SEHNR and CDR2 is FQNEAQ (reference sequence). The CDR3 here is CASSLGGNPNEKLFF. Written as DNA, the CDR3 is TGTGCCAGCAGCTTAGGGGGCAATCCTAATGAAAAACTGTTTTTT.

The table lists this clone with a few counts. This sequence joins TRBV28 and TRBJ1-2, with D tentatively TRBD1 (5 bases). Between the trimmed V and J ends, which lost 10 bases and 8 bases, there was a span of 20 bases. This CDR3 region has 13 residues. Germline V gene data show CDR1 as MDHEN and CDR2 as SYDVKM. DNA for the CDR3: TGTGCCACCGCCTCCGGGACTAACATAGGCTACACCTTC. The encoded protein is CATASGTNIGYTF.

This clone has only a few counts. The chain joins TRBV19 to TRBJ2-1; 7 nucleotides match TRBD2. Looked up from germline, CDR1 is LNHDA and CDR2 is SQIVND (reference sequence). The J segment lost 5 bases and the V segment lost 3 bases, leaving 4 bases of the junction unmatched. This CDR3 is built from 14 residues. DNA of the CDR3: TGTGCCAGTAGTATTCAGCGGGGCCACAATGAGCAGTTCTTC. Encoded protein: CASSIQRGHNEQFF.

The table lists this clone with a few counts. The V call is TRBV30, the J call TRBJ1-2; D is ambiguous. The CDR3 has 13 residues. V gave up 0 bases and J gave up 7 bases, with 12 bases separating them. Looked up from germline, CDR1 is GTSNPN and CDR2 is SVGIG (reference sequence). Here the CDR3 DNA reads TGTGCCTGGAGTGTCAACGGTCAGGCTGGCTACACCTTC. This sequence encodes CAWSVNGQAGYTF.

This chain joins TRBV3-1 (or the pseudogene TRBV3-2) and TRBJ1-2, with a tentative D call TRBD1 (5 bases). The CDR3 spans 15 residues. CDR1 is LGHDT and CDR2 is YNNKEL in the germline V gene (reference sequence). Between the trimmed V and J ends, which lost 4 bases and 8 bases, there was a span of 20 bases. CDR3 loop: CASSPGPGGIRGYTF. In DNA form, the CDR3 reads TGTGCCAGCAGCCCAGGCCCGGGGGGGATTCGGGGCTACACCTTC.

The V gene is TRBV7-9, the J gene TRBJ1-2; D ambiguous. Looked up from germline, CDR1 is SEHNR and CDR2 is FQNEAQ (reference sequence). The CDR3 totals 16 residues. Trimming shortened V by 5 bases and J by 0 bases, and 16 bases separated the two germline ends. DNA for the CDR3: TGTGCCAGCAGCCCCGACACTTTCCTCGCTAACTATGGCTACACCTTC. Its translation: CASSPDTFLANYGYTF. Complete variable domain (other parts from reference TRBV7-9 and TRBJ1-2): DTGVSQNPRHKITKRGQNVTFRCDPISEHNRLYWYRQTLGQGPEFLTYFQNEAQLEKSRLLSDRFSAERPKGSFSTLEIQRTEQGDSAMYLCASSPDTFLANYGYTFGSGTRLTVV.

V is TRBV7-3 and J is TRBJ2-2; TRBD2 might be the D (5 bases). V was clipped by 5 bases and J by 6 bases, with 16 bases between them. The CDR3 length is 15 residues. Germline-derived CDR1 and CDR2 are SGHTA and FQGTGA. The CDR3 loop is CASSQDIAYPGELFF. The DNA of the CDR3 is TGTGCCAGCAGCCAAGACATAGCGTATCCCGGGGAGCTGTTTTTT.

This chain uses TRBV28 with TRBJ1-4; possibly TRBD1 for D (5 bases). The CDR3 is made up of 15 amino acids. Germline-derived CDR1 and CDR2 are MDHEN and SYDVKM. V was trimmed by 7 bases and J by 5 bases, leaving 17 bases between them. In DNA, the CDR3 is TGTGCCAGCAACAAGTGGGGGGGAGGAAATGAAAAACTGTTTTTT. Its protein is CASNKWGGGNEKLFF.

The V gene is TRBV12-3 or TRBV12-4, the J gene TRBJ1-2; unclear D gene. The CDR3 loop spans 10 amino acids. The ends were cut back, 3 bases at V and 7 bases at J, with 3 bases in the middle. The CDR3 is CASSFSGYTF. CDR3 DNA sequence: TGTGCCAGCAGTTTTAGTGGCTACACCTTC.

The chain couples TRBV27 to TRBJ1-4; D is uncertain. The CDR3 runs 13 residues. Germline V gene data show CDR1 as MNHEY and CDR2 as SMNVEV (reference sequence). The V gene lost 4 bases and the J gene lost 4 bases, with 7 bases spanning the gap. CDR3 coding DNA: TGTGCCAGCAGTTCGGCGGATAATGAAAAACTGTTTTTT. Its translation: CASSSADNEKLFF.

The chain uses TRBV3-1 (or the pseudogene TRBV3-2) and TRBJ2-4; D is unclear. CDR3 size: 16 residues. Trimming took off 4 bases at V and 2 bases at J, with 15 bases between the two ends. The germline V gene has CDR1 LGHDT and CDR2 YNNKEL (reference sequence). The CDR3 is CASSRASLMTKNIQYF. The CDR3 DNA reads as TGTGCCAGCAGCCGAGCCTCTCTTATGACCAAAAACATTCAGTACTTC.

V and J are TRBV6-2 or TRBV6-3 and TRBJ2-7; 10 positions match TRBD1. Germline values: CDR1 MNHEY, CDR2 SVGEGT. Trimming cost V 6 bases and J 1 base; bases outside gene matches: 9. The CDR3 consists of 16 residues. The CDR3 nucleotides are TGTGCCAGCAGCCTACCTAGGACAGGGGGATCCTACGAGCAGTACTTC. Residues: CASSLPRTGGSYEQYF.

V usage is TRBV7-3 and J usage is TRBJ1-1, with D possibly matching TRBD1 (5 bases). Germline CDR1 and CDR2: SGHTA and FQGTGA. The CDR3 consists of 17 residues. Trimming cost V 2 bases and J 3 bases, with 19 bases left between them. CDR3 protein: CASSLGRGAGDDTEAFF. In nucleotides, the CDR3 is TGTGCCAGCAGCTTAGGACGCGGGGCGGGGGATGACACTGAAGCTTTCTTT.

The rearrangement links TRBV2 to TRBJ1-4, with D possibly being TRBD1 (6 bases). Germline values: CDR1 SNHLY, CDR2 FYNNEI. This CDR3 is built from 14 residues. V lost 6 bases and J lost 6, with 14 bases in between. The CDR3: CASRNRVGDEKLFF. The CDR3 DNA reads TGTGCCAGCAGGAACAGGGTGGGAGATGAAAAACTGTTTTTT. The complete variable domain, with remaining parts taken from reference TRBV2 and TRBJ1-4, reads EPEVTQTPSHQVTQMGQEVILRCVPISNHLYFYWYRQILGQKVEFLVSFYNNEISEKSEIFDDQFSVERPDGSNFTLKIRSTKLEDSAMYFCASRNRVGDEKLFFGSGTQLSVL.

The genes are TRBV27 and TRBJ1-1, with a weak D call TRBD1 (5 bases). This CDR3 has 14 residues. Trimming pared 6 bases from V and 10 bases from J, leaving 21 bases between. Germline CDR1 is MNHEY and CDR2 is SMNVEV (reference sequence). Here the CDR3 reads CASSLGAGFLGAFF. CDR3 coding DNA: TGTGCCAGCAGCCTAGGGGCAGGCTTTTTAGGAGCTTTCTTT.

The rearrangement uses TRBV3-1 (or the pseudogene TRBV3-2) and TRBJ2-3; perhaps TRBD2 as D (6 bases). This CDR3 is 16 amino acids long. V lost 3 bases to trimming and J lost 2 bases, with 15 bases between them. Germline CDR1 is LGHDT and CDR2 is YNNKEL (reference sequence). The CDR3 protein is CASSQSSGGITDTQYF. In nucleotides, the CDR3 is TGTGCCAGCAGCCAGTCCTCTGGGGGGATCACAGATACGCAGTATTTT.

This chain links TRBV4-1 with TRBJ2-1; TRBD2 aligns across 9 bases. The CDR3 spans 15 residues. CDR1 and CDR2 from the germline V gene are MGHRA and YSYEKL. The V gene end was trimmed by 2 bases and the J gene end by 9 bases; junction bases not matched to a gene: 8. The CDR3 DNA is TGCGCCAGCAGCCAATTAGGACTAGCGTCGTCTGAGCAGTTCTTC. Translating it yields CASSQLGLASSEQFF.

The V gene is TRBV3-1 (or the pseudogene TRBV3-2), the J gene TRBJ2-1; 8 bases agree with TRBD2. This CDR3 has 19 amino acids. Germline V gene sequence: CDR1 LGHDT, CDR2 YNNKEL (reference sequence). Trimming removed 4 bases from V and 1 base from J; junction bases left unmatched: 15. CDR3 DNA sequence: TGTGCCAGCAGCCCCCTGGAGGGAAGCGGGGGTATGTCCTACAATGAGCAGTTCTTC. Its protein is CASSPLEGSGGMSYNEQFF.

The chain uses TRBV7-9 and TRBJ2-6; 9 bases agree with TRBD1. The germline CDR1 and CDR2 sequences are SEHNR and FQNEAQ (reference sequence). This CDR3 has 16 residues. V lost 6 bases and J lost 4; bases outside the gene matches: 7. The CDR3 DNA is TGTGCCAGCAGTCCTATACAGGGGGCCGGGGCCAACGTCCTGACTTTC. It yields the protein CASSPIQGAGANVLTF.

The rearrangement links TRBV5-6 to TRBJ1-2; 8 positions match TRBD1. This CDR3 region has 15 residues. Germline V CDR1 and CDR2: SGHDT, YYEEEE. Trimming removed 0 bases from V and 4 bases from J; junction bases left unmatched: 5. CDR3 region: CASSLAAGGPYGYTF. The CDR3 coding sequence is TGTGCCAGCAGCTTGGCGGCAGGGGGCCCCTATGGCTACACCTTC.